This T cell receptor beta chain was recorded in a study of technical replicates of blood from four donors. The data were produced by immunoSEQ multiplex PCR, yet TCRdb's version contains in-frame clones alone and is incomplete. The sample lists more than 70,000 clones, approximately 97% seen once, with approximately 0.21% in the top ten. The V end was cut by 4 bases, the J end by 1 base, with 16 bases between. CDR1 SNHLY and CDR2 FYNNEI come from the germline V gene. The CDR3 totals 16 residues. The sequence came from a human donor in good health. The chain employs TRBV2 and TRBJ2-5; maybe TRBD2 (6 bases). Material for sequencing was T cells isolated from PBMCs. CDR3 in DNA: TGTGCCAGCAGTGGCTCTATCGGGGGACTCCAAGAGACCCAGTACTTC. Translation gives CASSGSIGGLQETQYF.